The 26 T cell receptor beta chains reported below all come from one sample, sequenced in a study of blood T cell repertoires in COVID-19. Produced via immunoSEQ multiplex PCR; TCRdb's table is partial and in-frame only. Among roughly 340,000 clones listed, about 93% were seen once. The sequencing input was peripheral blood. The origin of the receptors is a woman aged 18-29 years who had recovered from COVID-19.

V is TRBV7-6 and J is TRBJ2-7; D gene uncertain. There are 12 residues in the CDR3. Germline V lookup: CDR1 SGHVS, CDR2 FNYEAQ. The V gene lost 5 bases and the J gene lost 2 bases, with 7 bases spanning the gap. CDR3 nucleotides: TGTGCCAGCAGCCAGGTGGCCTACGAGCAGTACGTC. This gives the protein CASSQVAYEQYV.

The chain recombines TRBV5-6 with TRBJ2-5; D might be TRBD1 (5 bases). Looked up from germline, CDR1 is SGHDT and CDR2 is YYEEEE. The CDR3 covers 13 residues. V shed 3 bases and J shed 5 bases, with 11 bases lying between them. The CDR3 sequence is CASSSRAGETQYF. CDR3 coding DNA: TGTGCCAGCAGCTCCAGGGCAGGGGAGACCCAGTACTTC.

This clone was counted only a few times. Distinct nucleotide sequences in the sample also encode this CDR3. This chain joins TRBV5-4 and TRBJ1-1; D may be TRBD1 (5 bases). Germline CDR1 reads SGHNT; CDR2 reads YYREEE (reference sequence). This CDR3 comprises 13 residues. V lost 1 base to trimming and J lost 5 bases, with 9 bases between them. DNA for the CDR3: TGTGCCAGCAGCTTGAGTAGGGGAACTGAAGCTTTCTTT. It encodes CASSLSRGTEAFF. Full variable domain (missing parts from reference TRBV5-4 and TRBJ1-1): ETGVTQSPTHLIKTRGQQVTLRCSSQSGHNTVSWYQQALGQGPQFIFQYYREEENGRGNFPPRFSGLQFPNYSSELNVNALELDDSALYLCASSLSRGTEAFFGQGTRLTVV.

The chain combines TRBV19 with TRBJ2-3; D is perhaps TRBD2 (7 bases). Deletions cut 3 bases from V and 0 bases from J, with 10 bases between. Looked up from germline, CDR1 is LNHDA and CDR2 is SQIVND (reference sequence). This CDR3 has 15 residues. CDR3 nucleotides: TGTGCCAGTAGTATGGGGGGGGCTAGCACAGATACGCAGTATTTT. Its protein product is CASSMGGASTDTQYF.

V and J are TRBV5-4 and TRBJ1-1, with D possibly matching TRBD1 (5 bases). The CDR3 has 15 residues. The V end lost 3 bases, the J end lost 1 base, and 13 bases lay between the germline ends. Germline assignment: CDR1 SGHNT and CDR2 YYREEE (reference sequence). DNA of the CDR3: TGTGCCAGCAGCTCGCGGACAAGCCCGAACACTGAAGCTTTCTTT. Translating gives CASSSRTSPNTEAFF.

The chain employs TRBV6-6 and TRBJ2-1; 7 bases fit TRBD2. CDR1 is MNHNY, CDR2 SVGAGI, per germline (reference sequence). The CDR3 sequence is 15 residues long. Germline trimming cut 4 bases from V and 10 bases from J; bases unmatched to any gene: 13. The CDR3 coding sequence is TGTGCCAGCAGTTGGGGAGCGGGGACCCCCAGAGAGCAGTTCTTC. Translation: CASSWGAGTPREQFF.

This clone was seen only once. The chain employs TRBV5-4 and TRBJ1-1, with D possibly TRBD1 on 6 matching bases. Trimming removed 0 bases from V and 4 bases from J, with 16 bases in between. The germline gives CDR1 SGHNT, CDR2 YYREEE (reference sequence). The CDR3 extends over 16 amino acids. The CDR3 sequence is CASSLGYGGGGTEAFF. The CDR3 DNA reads TGTGCCAGCAGCTTGGGGTATGGGGGCGGGGGCACTGAAGCTTTCTTT.

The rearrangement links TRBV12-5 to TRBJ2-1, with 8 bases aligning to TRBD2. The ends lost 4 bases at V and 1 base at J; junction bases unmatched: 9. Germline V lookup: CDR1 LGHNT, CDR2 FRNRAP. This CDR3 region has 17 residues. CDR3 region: CASGSTVSSGSYNEQFF. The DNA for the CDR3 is TGTGCTAGTGGTTCCACAGTGTCTAGCGGGTCCTACAATGAGCAGTTCTTC.

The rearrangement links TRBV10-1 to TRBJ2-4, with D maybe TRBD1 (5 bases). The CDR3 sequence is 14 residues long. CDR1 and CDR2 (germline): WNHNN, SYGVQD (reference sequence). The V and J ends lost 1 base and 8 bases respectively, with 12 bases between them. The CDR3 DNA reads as TGCGCCAGCAGTGAGTTTGCAGGGAAGGACATTCAGTACTTC. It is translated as CASSEFAGKDIQYF.

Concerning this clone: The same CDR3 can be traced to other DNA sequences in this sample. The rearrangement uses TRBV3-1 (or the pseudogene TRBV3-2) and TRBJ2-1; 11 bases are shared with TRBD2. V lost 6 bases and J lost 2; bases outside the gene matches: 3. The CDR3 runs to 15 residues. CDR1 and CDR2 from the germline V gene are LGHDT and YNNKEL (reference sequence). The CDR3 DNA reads TGTGCCAGCAGTCATAGCGGGAGGGCCTACAATGAGCAGTTCTTC. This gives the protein CASSHSGRAYNEQFF.

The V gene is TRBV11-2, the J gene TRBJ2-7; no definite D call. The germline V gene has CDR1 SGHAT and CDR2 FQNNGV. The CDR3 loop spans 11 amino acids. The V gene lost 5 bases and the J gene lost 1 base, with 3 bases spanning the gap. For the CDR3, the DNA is TGTGCCAGCAGCGTATCCTACGAGCAGTACGTC. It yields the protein CASSVSYEQYV.

In DNA form, the CDR3 reads TGCAGCGTTGAGCGCTATCAGGACAGGGGCACTGAAGCTTTCTTT. This gives the protein CSVERYQDRGTEAFF. The J gene is TRBJ1-1, the V gene TRBV29-1; TRBD1 agrees at 9 bases. This CDR3 has 15 amino acids. CDR1 is SQVTM, CDR2 ANQGSEA, per germline. After removal of 3 bases from V and 4 bases from J, the junction contained 9 bases not matched to a gene.

CDR3 in DNA: TGTGCCAGTAGTATAGCCCCCGACAGGAGCCTAGACACCGGGGAGCTGTTTTTT. Protein: CASSIAPDRSLDTGELFF. This chain links TRBV19 with TRBJ2-2, with D possibly being TRBD1 (6 bases). Germline CDR1 and CDR2: LNHDA and SQIVND (reference sequence). V was cut by 1 base and J by 3 bases, with 18 bases left in between. CDR3 length equals 18 residues.

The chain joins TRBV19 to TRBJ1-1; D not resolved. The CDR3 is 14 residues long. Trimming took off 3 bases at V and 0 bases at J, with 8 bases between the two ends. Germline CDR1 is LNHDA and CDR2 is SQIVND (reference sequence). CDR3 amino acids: CASSITEVNTEAFF. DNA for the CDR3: TGTGCCAGTAGTATTACGGAGGTGAACACTGAAGCTTTCTTT. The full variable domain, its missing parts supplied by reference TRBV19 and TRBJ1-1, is DGGITQSPKYLFRKEGQNVTLSCEQNLNHDAMYWYRQDPGQGLRLIYYSQIVNDFQKGDIAEGYSVSREKKESFPLTVTSAQKNPTAFYLCASSITEVNTEAFFGQGTRLTVV.

In DNA, the CDR3 is TGTGCCAGCAGCTTGGGACTGGAGCAGTTCTTC. Encoded protein: CASSLGLEQFF. The chain links TRBV11-2 to TRBJ2-1; D may be TRBD2 (6 bases). The ends were cut back, 3 bases at V and 10 bases at J, with 7 bases in the middle. Germline V lookup: CDR1 SGHAT, CDR2 FQNNGV. The CDR3 runs to 11 residues.

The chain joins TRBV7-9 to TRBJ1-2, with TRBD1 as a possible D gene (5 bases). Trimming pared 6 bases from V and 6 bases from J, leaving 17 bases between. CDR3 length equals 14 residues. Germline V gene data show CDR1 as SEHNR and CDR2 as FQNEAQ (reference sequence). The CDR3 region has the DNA TGTGCCAGCAGTCTTGAGGCAGGGCTCCATGGCTACACCTTC. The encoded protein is CASSLEAGLHGYTF. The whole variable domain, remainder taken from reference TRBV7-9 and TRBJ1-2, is DTGVSQNPRHKITKRGQNVTFRCDPISEHNRLYWYRQTLGQGPEFLTYFQNEAQLEKSRLLSDRFSAERPKGSFSTLEIQRTEQGDSAMYLCASSLEAGLHGYTFGSGTRLTVV.

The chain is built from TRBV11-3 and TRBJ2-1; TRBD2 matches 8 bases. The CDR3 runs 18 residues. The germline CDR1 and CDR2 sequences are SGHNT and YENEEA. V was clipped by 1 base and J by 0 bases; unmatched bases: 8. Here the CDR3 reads CASSLVVLREVSYNEQFF. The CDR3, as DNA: TGTGCCAGCAGCTTAGTCGTCCTGCGGGAGGTCTCCTACAATGAGCAGTTCTTC.

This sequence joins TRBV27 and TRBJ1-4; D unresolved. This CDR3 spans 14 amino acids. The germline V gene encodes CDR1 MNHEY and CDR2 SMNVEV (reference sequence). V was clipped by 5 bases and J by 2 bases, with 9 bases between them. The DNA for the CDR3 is TGTGCCAGCAGTCCACAGTACACTAATGAAAAACTGTTTTTT. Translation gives CASSPQYTNEKLFF.

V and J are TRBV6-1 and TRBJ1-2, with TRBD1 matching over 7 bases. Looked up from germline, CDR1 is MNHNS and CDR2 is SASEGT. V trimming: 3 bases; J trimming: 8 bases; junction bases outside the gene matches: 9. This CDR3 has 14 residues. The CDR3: CASSDRGRGRGYTF. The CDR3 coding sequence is TGTGCCAGCAGTGATCGCGGCAGGGGGAGAGGCTACACCTTC.

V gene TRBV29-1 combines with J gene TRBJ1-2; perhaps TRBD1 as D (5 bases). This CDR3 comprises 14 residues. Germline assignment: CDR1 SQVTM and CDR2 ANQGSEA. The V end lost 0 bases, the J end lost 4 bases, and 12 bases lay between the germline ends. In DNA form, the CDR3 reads TGCAGCGTTGAAGAGTCGCAGGGCCTCTATGGCTACACCTTC. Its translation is CSVEESQGLYGYTF.

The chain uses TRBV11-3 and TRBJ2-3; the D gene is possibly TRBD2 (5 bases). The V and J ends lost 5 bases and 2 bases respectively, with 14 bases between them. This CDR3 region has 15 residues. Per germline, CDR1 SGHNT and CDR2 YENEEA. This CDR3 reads CASSILDQSTDTQYF. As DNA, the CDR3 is TGTGCCAGCAGCATACTAGACCAGTCCACAGATACGCAGTATTTT.

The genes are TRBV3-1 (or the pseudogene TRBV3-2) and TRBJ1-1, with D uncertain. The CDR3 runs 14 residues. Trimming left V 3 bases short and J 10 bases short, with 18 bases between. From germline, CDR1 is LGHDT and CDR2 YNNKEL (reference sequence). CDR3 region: CASSHGEPMQRAFF. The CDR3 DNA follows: TGTGCCAGCAGCCACGGGGAGCCAATGCAGCGAGCTTTCTTT.

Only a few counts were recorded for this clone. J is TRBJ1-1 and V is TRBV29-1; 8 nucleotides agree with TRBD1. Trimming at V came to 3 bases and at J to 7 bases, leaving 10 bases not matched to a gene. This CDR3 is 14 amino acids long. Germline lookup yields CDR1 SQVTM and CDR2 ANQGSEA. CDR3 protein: CSVEATGVGSEAFF. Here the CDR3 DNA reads TGCAGCGTTGAGGCGACAGGGGTTGGGAGTGAAGCTTTCTTT.

The CDR3 sequence is CATSREGGGVGNTIYF. The CDR3 DNA follows: TGTGCCACCAGCAGAGAAGGTGGGGGGGTTGGAAACACCATATATTTT. This chain links TRBV15 with TRBJ1-3, with D perhaps matching TRBD1 (5 bases). Germline values: CDR1 LNHNV, CDR2 YYDKDF (reference sequence). This CDR3 spans 16 amino acids. V was shortened by 0 bases and J by 3 bases, with 12 bases between the two germline ends.

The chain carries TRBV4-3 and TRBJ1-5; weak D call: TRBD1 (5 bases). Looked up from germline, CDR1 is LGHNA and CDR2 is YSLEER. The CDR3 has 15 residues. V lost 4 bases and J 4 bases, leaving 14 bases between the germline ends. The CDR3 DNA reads TGCGCCAGCAGCCCCAGGGCAGGGCGAAATCAGCCCCAGCATTTT. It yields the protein CASSPRAGRNQPQHF.

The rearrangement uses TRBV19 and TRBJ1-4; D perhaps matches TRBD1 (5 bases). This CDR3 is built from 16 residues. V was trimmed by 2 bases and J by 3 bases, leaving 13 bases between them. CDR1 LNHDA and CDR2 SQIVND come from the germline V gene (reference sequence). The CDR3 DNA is TGTGCCAGTAGTATACCCTGGGAACAGGCTAATGAAAAACTGTTTTTT. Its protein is CASSIPWEQANEKLFF. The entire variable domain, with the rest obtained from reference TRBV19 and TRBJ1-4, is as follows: DGGITQSPKYLFRKEGQNVTLSCEQNLNHDAMYWYRQDPGQGLRLIYYSQIVNDFQKGDIAEGYSVSREKKESFPLTVTSAQKNPTAFYLCASSIPWEQANEKLFFGSGTQLSVL.